Below, one T cell receptor beta chain is given with its context. The sample belongs to a study of blood T cell repertoires in COVID-19. Profiling relied on immunoSEQ multiplex PCR, and the TCRdb table lists in-frame clones only, not all of them. The sample includes 45,000 to 60,000 clones, 80% to 90% of them seen just once. The V end was cut by 4 bases, the J end by 4 bases, with 17 bases between. The germline gives CDR1 KGHDR, CDR2 SFDVKD. This CDR3 is 16 amino acids long. This sequence was found in a human donor in a cohort sampled during active COVID-19. The J gene is TRBJ2-3, the V gene TRBV24-1; the D gene is possibly TRBD1 (5 bases). The specimen sequenced was peripheral blood. The CDR3 nucleotides are TGTGCCACCAGTGAATTCAGGGCAATCCGTCCAGATACGCAGTATTTT. Amino acids: CATSEFRAIRPDTQYF.